The 26 T cell receptor beta chains presented below share a single source sample, sequenced in a study of T cells in localized non-small cell lung cancer. Sequenced by immunoSEQ multiplex PCR; TCRdb stores in-frame clones only, minus some. The data show tens of thousands of clones, around 92% seen once. Sequenced material: peripheral blood mononuclear cells, taken before any cancer treatment. Receptor source: a woman aged 35-75 years with stage III lung adenocarcinoma.

The chain joins TRBV28 to TRBJ2-7; TRBD1 matches at 9 bases. J lost 3 bases, V lost 5 bases, and 5 bases had no gene match. The germline V gene has CDR1 MDHEN and CDR2 SYDVKM. The CDR3 has 14 amino acids. CDR3 loop: CASSPSGQGYEQYF. The CDR3 DNA is TGTGCCAGCAGTCCCTCGGGACAGGGCTACGAGCAGTACTTC. The full variable domain, in which reference TRBV28 and TRBJ2-7 provide the parts outside the CDR3, is DVKVTQSSRYLVKRTGEKVFLECVQDMDHENMFWYRQDPGLGLRLIYFSYDVKMKEKGDIPEGYSVSREKKERFSLILESASTNQTSMYLCASSPSGQGYEQYFGPGTRLTVT.

The chain couples TRBV7-9 to TRBJ2-3; no reliable D call. V lost 1 base and J lost 2, with 7 bases in between. Germline V gives CDR1 SEHNR, CDR2 FQNEAQ (reference sequence). The length of the CDR3 is 14 residues. The CDR3 is CASSLVLNTDTQYF. In DNA form, the CDR3 reads TGTGCCAGCAGCTTAGTCCTGAACACAGATACGCAGTATTTT.

This chain joins TRBV30 and TRBJ1-1, with TRBD1 matching 8 bases. The CDR3 consists of 13 residues. V shed 7 bases and J 5 bases; nucleotides not matched to a gene: 9. Germline CDR1 and CDR2: GTSNPN and SVGIG (reference sequence). The CDR3 bases are TGTGCCTACGAAGGACAGGGAGGAACTGAAGCTTTCTTT. This codes for CAYEGQGGTEAFF.

This chain links TRBV10-1 with TRBJ2-7; tentatively, D is TRBD1 (5 bases). The CDR3 extends over 12 amino acids. V shed 5 bases and J shed 6 bases, with 11 bases lying between them. CDR1 WNHNN and CDR2 SYGVQD come from the germline V gene (reference sequence). CDR3 DNA sequence: TGCGCCAGCAGTTCTACTACAGGCGAGCAGTACTTC. This sequence encodes CASSSTTGEQYF.

Here the CDR3 DNA reads TGTGCCAGCAGCTTGGCCCCCGGGGGCGCGATGAACACTGAAGCTTTCTTT. Amino acids: CASSLAPGGAMNTEAFF. The chain employs TRBV7-8 and TRBJ1-1; perhaps TRBD1 as D (6 bases). The CDR3 extends over 17 amino acids. Germline CDR1 is SGHVS and CDR2 is FQNEAQ. Between the trimmed V and J ends, which lost 3 bases and 0 bases, there was a span of 17 bases.

The V call is TRBV30, the J call TRBJ2-2, with D uncertain. Germline V gives CDR1 GTSNPN, CDR2 SVGIG (reference sequence). V was shortened by 3 bases and J by 2 bases, with 7 bases between the two germline ends. This CDR3 is 13 amino acids long. The CDR3: CAWREVNTGELFF. CDR3 coding DNA: TGTGCCTGGAGAGAAGTTAACACCGGGGAGCTGTTTTTT.

The chain has TRBV18 and TRBJ2-5; 7 positions agree with TRBD1. The CDR3 extends over 13 amino acids. V lost 3 bases to trimming and J lost 2 bases; unmatched junction nucleotides: 0. The germline gives CDR1 KGHSH, CDR2 LQKENI. This CDR3 reads CASSPTGQETQYF. The CDR3 bases are TGTGCCAGCTCACCGACAGGGCAAGAGACCCAGTACTTC.

The chain is built from TRBV30 and TRBJ1-2; the match to TRBD1 covers 7 bases. This CDR3 has 12 residues. Germline CDR1 and CDR2: GTSNPN and SVGIG (reference sequence). V shed 0 bases and J 5 bases; nucleotides not matched to a gene: 0. As DNA, the CDR3 is TGTGCCTGGAGTGTACAGGGGTATGGCTACACCTTC. It codes for CAWSVQGYGYTF.

This clone was recorded a few times. This chain links TRBV29-1 with TRBJ1-1; unclear D gene. CDR1 is SQVTM and CDR2 is ANQGSEA in the germline V gene. Trimming took 3 bases from V and 1 from J, leaving 6 bases between them. The CDR3 is 12 residues long. The CDR3 region is CSVDWRNTEAFF. In DNA, the CDR3 is TGCAGCGTTGATTGGAGGAACACTGAAGCTTTCTTT.

The chain combines TRBV14 with TRBJ1-2, with TRBD1 matching 7 bases. CDR1 is SGHDN and CDR2 is FVKESK in the germline V gene. With 1 base clipped from V and 7 bases from J, the junction kept 3 bases outside the gene matches. The CDR3 is 13 amino acids. The CDR3 DNA reads as TGTGCCAGCAGCCAAGGACAGGGTATTGGCTACACCTTC. As protein: CASSQGQGIGYTF.

V gene TRBV5-6 combines with J gene TRBJ2-1, with D unresolved. CDR1 is SGHDT, CDR2 YYEEEE, per germline. V gave up 5 bases and J gave up 9 bases, with 9 bases separating them. The CDR3 is 11 residues long. CDR3 sequence reads: CASSRISEQFF. The CDR3 region has the DNA TGTGCCAGCAGTCGGATATCTGAGCAGTTCTTC.

The rearrangement uses TRBV7-7 and TRBJ2-3; D is undetermined. The CDR3 consists of 13 residues. Germline loops: CDR1 SSHAT, CDR2 FNYEAQ (reference sequence). The V end lost 1 base, the J end lost 6 bases, and 8 bases lay between the germline ends. CDR3 region: CASSLEVRDTQYF. The CDR3 region has the DNA TGTGCCAGCAGCTTAGAGGTCAGGGATACGCAGTATTTT.

A single count supports this clone. The V gene is TRBV13, the J gene TRBJ2-2; unclear D gene. The CDR3 contains 12 residues. V lost 0 bases, J lost 8 bases, and 4 bases lay in between. Per the germline V gene, CDR1 is PRHDT and CDR2 is FYEKMQ (reference sequence). The chain's CDR3 is CASSLGAGELFF. CDR3 in DNA: TGTGCCAGCAGCTTAGGTGCGGGGGAGCTGTTTTTT.

The chain links TRBV4-1 to TRBJ2-7, with D perhaps being TRBD1 or TRBD2 (5 bases each). Deletions cut 0 bases from V and 6 bases from J, with 9 bases between. The CDR3 has 13 residues. CDR1 and CDR2 from the germline V gene are MGHRA and YSYEKL. As DNA, the CDR3 is TGCGCCAGCAGCCAAGATGGGGGAGCCGAGCAGTACTTC. Encoded protein: CASSQDGGAEQYF.

DNA of the CDR3: TGTGCCAGCACCGTAACCGGGCCTGGGACCTACGAGCAGTACTTC. This sequence encodes CASTVTGPGTYEQYF. This sequence joins TRBV6-5 and TRBJ2-7; D is unclear. The CDR3 has 15 amino acids. Trimming pared 7 bases from V and 2 bases from J, leaving 18 bases between. Germline loops: CDR1 MNHEY, CDR2 SVGAGI.

This clone was counted a single time. The chain is built from TRBV5-4 and TRBJ2-3; 9 bases match TRBD2. CDR1 and CDR2 (germline): SGHNT, YYREEE (reference sequence). The CDR3 contains 15 residues. The V segment lost 1 base and the J segment 6 bases; nucleotides outside the gene matches: 6. CDR3 sequence: CASSLRREGPDTQYF. The CDR3 DNA is TGTGCCAGCAGCTTGCGGCGGGAGGGCCCGGATACGCAGTATTTT.

V usage is TRBV30 and J usage is TRBJ1-2; weak D call: TRBD1 (6 bases). With 0 bases removed from V and 6 bases from J, the gap between germline ends came to 11 bases. The CDR3 runs 13 residues. Germline-derived CDR1 and CDR2 are GTSNPN and SVGIG (reference sequence). CDR3 DNA: TGTGCCTGGAGTGTTTACAGGGATCATGGCTACACCTTC. It codes for CAWSVYRDHGYTF.

This chain joins TRBV7-2 and TRBJ2-2; no reliable D call. The V end was cut by 6 bases, the J end by 9 bases, with 11 bases between. This CDR3 region has 12 residues. CDR1 SGHTA and CDR2 FQGNSA come from the germline V gene. The CDR3 nucleotides read TGTGCCAGCAGTTTACCGGCCCGGGAGCTGTTTTTT. This encodes CASSLPARELFF. Looking up the rest from reference TRBV7-2 and TRBJ2-2 gives the full variable domain: GAGVSQSPSNKVTEKGKDVELRCDPISGHTALYWYRQSLGQGLEFLIYFQGNSAPDKSGLPSDRFSAERTGGSVSTLTIQRTQQEDSAVYLCASSLPARELFFGEGSRLTVL.

The chain joins TRBV19 to TRBJ1-1, with D unresolved. Per germline, CDR1 LNHDA and CDR2 SQIVND (reference sequence). The length of the CDR3 is 13 residues. V lost 3 bases, J lost 1 base, and 6 bases lay in between. CDR3 in DNA: TGTGCCAGTAGTATGAGGGAGAACACTGAAGCTTTCTTT. This gives the protein CASSMRENTEAFF.

The genes are TRBV6-5 and TRBJ2-1; possibly TRBD2 for D (5 bases). Germline assignment: CDR1 MNHEY and CDR2 SVGAGI. The V end was cut by 0 bases, the J end by 6 bases, with 9 bases between. This CDR3 comprises 14 residues. The CDR3: CASSYSRDVNEQFF. The CDR3, as DNA: TGTGCCAGCAGTTACTCGAGGGATGTCAATGAGCAGTTCTTC.

DNA of the CDR3: TGTGCCAGCAGCCGCGGACCCACGAAAGGGGGCATTCAGTACTTC. This codes for CASSRGPTKGGIQYF. The gene calls are TRBV6-6 and TRBJ2-4; perhaps TRBD1 as D (6 bases). The CDR3 is 15 amino acids. Germline assignment: CDR1 MNHNY and CDR2 SVGAGI (reference sequence). Trimming removed 6 bases at V and 9 bases at J, with 21 bases between.

This clone showed up just once. This chain uses TRBV27 with TRBJ2-2; no clear D gene. The CDR3 has 14 residues. The V and J ends lost 1 base and 3 bases respectively, with 6 bases between them. Germline CDR1 is MNHEY and CDR2 is SMNVEV (reference sequence). DNA for the CDR3: TGTGCCAGCAGTTTATACGGGTACACCGGGGAGCTGTTTTTT. Residues: CASSLYGYTGELFF.

The chain employs TRBV9 and TRBJ2-3; 11 bases fit TRBD2. CDR3 length: 16 amino acids. Per the germline V gene, CDR1 is SGDLS and CDR2 is YYNGEE. V was clipped by 3 bases and J by 2 bases; unmatched bases: 5. Here the CDR3 DNA reads TGTGCCAGCAGCGGCGGGACTAGCGGCCTCACAGATACGCAGTATTTT. This encodes CASSGGTSGLTDTQYF.

This clone was seen only once. The gene calls are TRBV28 and TRBJ1-5; D is undetermined. This CDR3 has 15 residues. The V end lost 5 bases, the J end lost 1 base, and 12 bases lay between the germline ends. Germline CDR1 is MDHEN and CDR2 is SYDVKM. The CDR3 protein is CASSRTLGSNQPQHF. CDR3 nucleotides: TGTGCCAGCAGTCGGACCCTTGGAAGCAATCAGCCCCAGCATTTT.

A single count supports this clone. This chain joins TRBV27 and TRBJ1-3, with D unresolved. CDR3 length equals 14 residues. The V and J ends lost 2 bases and 0 bases respectively, with 5 bases between them. The germline V gene encodes CDR1 MNHEY and CDR2 SMNVEV (reference sequence). The CDR3 nucleotides read TGTGCCAGCAGTTTAGTAGGCTCTGGAAACACCATATATTTT. It yields the protein CASSLVGSGNTIYF.

The V call is TRBV6-6, the J call TRBJ2-7, with 7 bases that match TRBD1. The CDR3 has 15 residues. From germline, CDR1 is MNHNY and CDR2 SVGAGI (reference sequence). V shed 2 bases and J 1 base; nucleotides not matched to a gene: 5. In DNA form, the CDR3 reads TGTGCCAGCAGTTACGATCGGGACAGTTCCTACGAGCAGTACTTC. This encodes CASSYDRDSSYEQYF.